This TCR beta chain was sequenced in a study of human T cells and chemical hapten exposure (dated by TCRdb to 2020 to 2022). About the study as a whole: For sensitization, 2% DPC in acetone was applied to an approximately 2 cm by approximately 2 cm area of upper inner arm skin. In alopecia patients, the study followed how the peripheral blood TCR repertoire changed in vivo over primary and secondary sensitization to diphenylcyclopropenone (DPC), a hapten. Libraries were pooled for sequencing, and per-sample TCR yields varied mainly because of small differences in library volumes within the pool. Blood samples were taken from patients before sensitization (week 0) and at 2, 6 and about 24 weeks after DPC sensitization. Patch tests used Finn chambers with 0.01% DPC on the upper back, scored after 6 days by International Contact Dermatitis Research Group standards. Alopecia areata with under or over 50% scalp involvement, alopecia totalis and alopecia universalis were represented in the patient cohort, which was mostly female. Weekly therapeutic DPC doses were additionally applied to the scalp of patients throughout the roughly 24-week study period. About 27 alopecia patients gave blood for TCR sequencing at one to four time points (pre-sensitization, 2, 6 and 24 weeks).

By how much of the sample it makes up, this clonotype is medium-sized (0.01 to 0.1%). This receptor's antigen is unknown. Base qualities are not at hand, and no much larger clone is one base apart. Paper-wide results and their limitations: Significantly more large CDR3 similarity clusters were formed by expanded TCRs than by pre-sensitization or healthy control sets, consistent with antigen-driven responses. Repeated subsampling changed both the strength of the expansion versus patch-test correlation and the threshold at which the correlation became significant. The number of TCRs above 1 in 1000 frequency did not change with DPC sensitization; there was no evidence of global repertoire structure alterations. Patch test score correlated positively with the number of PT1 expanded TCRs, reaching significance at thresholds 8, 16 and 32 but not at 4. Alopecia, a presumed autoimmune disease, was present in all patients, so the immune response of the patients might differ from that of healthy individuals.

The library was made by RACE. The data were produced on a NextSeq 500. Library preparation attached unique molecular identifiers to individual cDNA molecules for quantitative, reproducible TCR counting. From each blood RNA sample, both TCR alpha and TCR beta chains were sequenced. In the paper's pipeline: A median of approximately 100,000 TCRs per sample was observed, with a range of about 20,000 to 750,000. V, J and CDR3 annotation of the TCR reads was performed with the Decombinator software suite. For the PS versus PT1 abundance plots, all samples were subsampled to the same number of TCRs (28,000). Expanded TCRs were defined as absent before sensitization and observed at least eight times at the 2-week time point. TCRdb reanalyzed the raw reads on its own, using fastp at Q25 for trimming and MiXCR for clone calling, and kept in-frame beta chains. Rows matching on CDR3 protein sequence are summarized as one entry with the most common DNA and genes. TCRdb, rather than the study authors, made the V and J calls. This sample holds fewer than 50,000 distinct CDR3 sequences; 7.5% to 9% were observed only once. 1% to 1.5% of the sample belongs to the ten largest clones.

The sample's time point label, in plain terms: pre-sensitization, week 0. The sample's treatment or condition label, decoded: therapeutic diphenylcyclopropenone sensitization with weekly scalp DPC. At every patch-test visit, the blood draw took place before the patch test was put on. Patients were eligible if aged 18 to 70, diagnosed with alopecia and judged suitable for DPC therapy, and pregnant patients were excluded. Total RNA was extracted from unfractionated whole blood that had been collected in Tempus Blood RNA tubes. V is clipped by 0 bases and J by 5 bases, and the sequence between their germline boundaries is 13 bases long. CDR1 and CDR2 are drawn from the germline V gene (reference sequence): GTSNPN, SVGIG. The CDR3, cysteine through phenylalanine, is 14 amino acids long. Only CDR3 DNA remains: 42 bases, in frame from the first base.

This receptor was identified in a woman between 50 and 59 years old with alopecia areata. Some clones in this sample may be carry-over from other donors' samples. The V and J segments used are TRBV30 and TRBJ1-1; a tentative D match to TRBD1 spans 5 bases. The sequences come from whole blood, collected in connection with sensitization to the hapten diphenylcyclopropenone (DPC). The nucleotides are TGTGCCTGGAGTGTTGCAGGGAGAGAAACTGAAGCTTTCTTT. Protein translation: CAWSVAGRETEAFF.